A selection of T cell receptor beta chains follows, all from one sample in a study of control samples from healthy donors and cancer patients. Sequencing used immunoSEQ multiplex PCR; TCRdb keeps in-frame clones, though not all of them. The sample includes approximately 24,000 clones, 82% of them seen just once. The sample was PBMCs. These receptors were obtained from a man aged 55-75 years with colorectal cancer. The CDR3 runs from the conserved cysteine through the conserved F or W. Fields, in order: J gene, V gene, clone size, D gene, CDR3 DNA, CDR3 protein. The D gene is left open where the match is weak. Not all rows give a size; the values are once, few, many and, for expanded clones, a class.

j_gene: TRBJ1-1
v_gene: TRBV18
abundance: .
d_gene: .
CDR3nt: TGTGCCAGCTCACCACCGGGCAGGGTTAACACTGAAGCTTTCTTT
CDR3aa: CASSPPGRVNTEAFF

j_gene: TRBJ1-1
v_gene: TRBV19
abundance: .
d_gene: .
CDR3nt: TGTGCCAGTAGTATAGGGGTGAACACTGAAGCTTTCTTT
CDR3aa: CASSIGVNTEAFF

j_gene: TRBJ1-1
v_gene: TRBV9
abundance: .
d_gene: TRBD1
CDR3nt: TGTGCCAGCAGCGTCAGGACAGGGGGCGCCGACACTGAAGCTTTCTTT
CDR3aa: CASSVRTGGADTEAFF

j_gene: TRBJ2-5
v_gene: TRBV12-5
abundance: .
d_gene: .
CDR3nt: TGTGCTACCCGTGGGGTCCAAGAGACCCAGTACTTC
CDR3aa: CATRGVQETQYF

j_gene: TRBJ2-4
v_gene: TRBV27
abundance: .
d_gene: .
CDR3nt: TGTGCCAGCAGGCTTTTTCGGGGGAGCATTCAGTACTTC
CDR3aa: CASRLFRGSIQYF

j_gene: TRBJ1-2
v_gene: TRBV5-4
abundance: .
d_gene: TRBD1
CDR3nt: TGTGCCAGCAGCTCAAACAGGGGGCTTGTGAATGGCTACACCTTC
CDR3aa: CASSSNRGLVNGYTF

j_gene: TRBJ1-1
v_gene: TRBV9
abundance: once
d_gene: .
CDR3nt: TGTGCCAGCAGCAGACAAGTCGGGGACACTGAAGCTTTCTTT
CDR3aa: CASSRQVGDTEAFF

j_gene: TRBJ2-3
v_gene: TRBV2
abundance: .
d_gene: .
CDR3nt: TGTGCCAGCAGTGGACGGCGGGGAACAGATACGCAGTATTTT
CDR3aa: CASSGRRGTDTQYF

j_gene: TRBJ1-1
v_gene: TRBV2
abundance: few
d_gene: .
CDR3nt: TGTGCCAGCCGGGGGTTGAACACTGAAGCTTTCTTT
CDR3aa: CASRGLNTEAFF

j_gene: TRBJ1-2
v_gene: TRBV6-1
abundance: .
d_gene: .
CDR3nt: TGTGCCAGCAGTGAAGTGCGGGGGGCGGGGGGCTATGGCTACACCTTC
CDR3aa: CASSEVRGAGGYGYTF

j_gene: TRBJ2-3
v_gene: TRBV7-2
abundance: .
d_gene: .
CDR3nt: TGTGCCAGCAGGCCCCTCGGGGGTAGCACAGATACGCAGTATTTT
CDR3aa: CASRPLGGSTDTQYF

j_gene: TRBJ1-4
v_gene: TRBV7-9
abundance: .
d_gene: .
CDR3nt: TGTGCCAGCAGCCCCGGGACCACAACTAATGAAAAACTGTTTTTT
CDR3aa: CASSPGTTTNEKLFF

j_gene: TRBJ1-2
v_gene: TRBV4-3
abundance: .
d_gene: .
CDR3nt: TGCGCCAGCAGCCAAGATGTGGGCGACGGCTACACCTTC
CDR3aa: CASSQDVGDGYTF

j_gene: TRBJ2-5
v_gene: TRBV2
abundance: few
d_gene: .
CDR3nt: TGTGCCAGCAGTGAAGCTGGGGCGGTAGAGACCCAGTACTTC
CDR3aa: CASSEAGAVETQYF

j_gene: TRBJ2-2
v_gene: TRBV28
abundance: .
d_gene: .
CDR3nt: TGTGCCAGCAGTTCTTTTTCCGGGGAGCTGTTTTTT
CDR3aa: CASSSFSGELFF

j_gene: TRBJ2-1
v_gene: TRBV7-9
abundance: .
d_gene: .
CDR3nt: TGTGCCAGCAGCCACAGCGTGTACGCCTACAATGAGCAGTTCTTC
CDR3aa: CASSHSVYAYNEQFF

j_gene: TRBJ1-1
v_gene: TRBV29-1
abundance: .
d_gene: .
CDR3nt: TGCAGCGTTGACGGCCACACTGAAGCTTTCTTT
CDR3aa: CSVDGHTEAFF

j_gene: TRBJ1-1
v_gene: TRBV9
abundance: .
d_gene: .
CDR3nt: TGTGCCAGCAGCGTAGGCTCCCTGAACACTGAAGCTTTCTTT
CDR3aa: CASSVGSLNTEAFF

j_gene: TRBJ2-3
v_gene: TRBV6-6
abundance: .
d_gene: .
CDR3nt: TGTGCCAGCAGCCCAACCACCCGCACAGATACGCAGTATTTT
CDR3aa: CASSPTTRTDTQYF

j_gene: TRBJ1-6
v_gene: TRBV18
abundance: .
d_gene: .
CDR3nt: TGTGCCAGCTCACCAGAGCGTTCACCCCTCCACTTT
CDR3aa: CASSPERSPLHF

j_gene: TRBJ1-1
v_gene: TRBV5-1
abundance: .
d_gene: .
CDR3nt: TGCGCCAGCAGGCGGGGAGATGAAGCTTTCTTT
CDR3aa: CASRRGDEAFF

j_gene: TRBJ2-2
v_gene: TRBV5-1
abundance: .
d_gene: .
CDR3nt: TGCGCCAGCAGCACGGGACCCACGGACACCGGGGAGCTGTTTTTT
CDR3aa: CASSTGPTDTGELFF